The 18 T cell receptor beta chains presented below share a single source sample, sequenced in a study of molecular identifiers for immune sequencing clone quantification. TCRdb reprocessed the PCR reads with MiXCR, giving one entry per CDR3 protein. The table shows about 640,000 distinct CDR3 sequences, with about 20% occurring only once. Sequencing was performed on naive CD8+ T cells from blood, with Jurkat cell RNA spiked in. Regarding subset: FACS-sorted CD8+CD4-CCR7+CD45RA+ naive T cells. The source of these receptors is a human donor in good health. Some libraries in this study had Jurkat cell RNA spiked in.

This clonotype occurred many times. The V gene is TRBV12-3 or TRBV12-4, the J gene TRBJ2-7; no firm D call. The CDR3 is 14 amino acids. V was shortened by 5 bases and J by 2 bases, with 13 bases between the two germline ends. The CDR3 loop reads CASSLGPRTYEQYF. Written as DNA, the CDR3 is TGTGCCAGCAGTCTTGGACCCAGGACCTACGAGCAGTACTTC.

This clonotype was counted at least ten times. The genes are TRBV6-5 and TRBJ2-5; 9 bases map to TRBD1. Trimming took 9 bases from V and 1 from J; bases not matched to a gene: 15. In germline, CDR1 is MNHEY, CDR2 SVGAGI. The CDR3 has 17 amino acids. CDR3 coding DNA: TGTGCCAGTGCCGGGACAGGGTTTTTAGGGACCCAAGAGACCCAGTACTTC. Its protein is CASAGTGFLGTQETQYF.

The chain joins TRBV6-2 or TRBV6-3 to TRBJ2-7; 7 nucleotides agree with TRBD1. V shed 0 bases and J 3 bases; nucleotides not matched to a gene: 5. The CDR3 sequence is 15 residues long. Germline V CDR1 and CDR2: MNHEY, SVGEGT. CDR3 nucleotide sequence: TGTGCCAGCAGTTACTCACGACAGGGTGGCTACGAGCAGTACTTC. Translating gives CASSYSRQGGYEQYF.

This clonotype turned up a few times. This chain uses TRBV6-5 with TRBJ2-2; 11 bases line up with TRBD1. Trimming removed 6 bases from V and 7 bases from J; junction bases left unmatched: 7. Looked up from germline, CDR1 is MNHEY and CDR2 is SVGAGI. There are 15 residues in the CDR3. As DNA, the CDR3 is TGTGCCAGCAGCAGGACAGGGGGCGATGACGGGGAGCTGTTTTTT. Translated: CASSRTGGDDGELFF.

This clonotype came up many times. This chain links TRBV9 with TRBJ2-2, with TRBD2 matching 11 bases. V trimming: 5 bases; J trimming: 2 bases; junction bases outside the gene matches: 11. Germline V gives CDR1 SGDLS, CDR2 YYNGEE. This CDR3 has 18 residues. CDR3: CASSVSSSGGANTGELFF. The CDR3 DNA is TGTGCCAGCAGTGTATCAAGTAGCGGGGGGGCTAACACCGGGGAGCTGTTTTTT.

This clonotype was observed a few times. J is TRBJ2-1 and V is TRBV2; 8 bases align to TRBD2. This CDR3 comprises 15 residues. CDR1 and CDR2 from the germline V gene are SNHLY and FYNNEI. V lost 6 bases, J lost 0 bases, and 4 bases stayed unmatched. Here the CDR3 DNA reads TGTGCCAGCAGGGATAGCGGGACCTCCTACAATGAGCAGTTCTTC. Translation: CASRDSGTSYNEQFF.

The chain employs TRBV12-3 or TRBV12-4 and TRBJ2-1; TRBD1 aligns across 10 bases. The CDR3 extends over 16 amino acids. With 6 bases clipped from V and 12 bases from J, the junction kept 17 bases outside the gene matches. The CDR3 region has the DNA TGTGCCAGCAGACCGAAGGGACAGGGGATGTCCGAGTGGCAGTTCTTC. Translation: CASRPKGQGMSEWQFF.

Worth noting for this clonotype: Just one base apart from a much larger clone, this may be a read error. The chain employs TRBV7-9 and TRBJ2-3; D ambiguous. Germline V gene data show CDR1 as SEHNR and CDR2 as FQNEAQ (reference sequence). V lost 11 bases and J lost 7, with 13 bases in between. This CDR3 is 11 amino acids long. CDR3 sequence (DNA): TGTGCCGGCCTTATGTTATATACGCAGTATTTT. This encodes CAGLMLYTQYF.

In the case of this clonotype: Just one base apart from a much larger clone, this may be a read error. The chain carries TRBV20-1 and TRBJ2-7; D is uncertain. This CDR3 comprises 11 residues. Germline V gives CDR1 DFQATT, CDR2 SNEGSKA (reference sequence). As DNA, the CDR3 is TGCAGTGCTAAACAGAGCTACAAGCAGTACTTC. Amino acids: CSAKQSYKQYF.

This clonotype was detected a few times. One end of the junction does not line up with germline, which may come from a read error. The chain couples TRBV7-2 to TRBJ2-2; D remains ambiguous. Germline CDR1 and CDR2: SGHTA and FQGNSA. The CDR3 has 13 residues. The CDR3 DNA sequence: TGTGCCAGCAGCTTAGGGAACGCCGGGGAGCTGTTTTTT. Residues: CASSLGNAGELFF.

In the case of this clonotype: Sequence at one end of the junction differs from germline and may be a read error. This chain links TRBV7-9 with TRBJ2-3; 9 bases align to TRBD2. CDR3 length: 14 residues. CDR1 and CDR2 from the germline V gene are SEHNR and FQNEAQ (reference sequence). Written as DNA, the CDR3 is TGTGCCAACAGCGTTAGCGGGGGCACAGATATGCAGTATTTT. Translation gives CANSVSGGTDMQYF.

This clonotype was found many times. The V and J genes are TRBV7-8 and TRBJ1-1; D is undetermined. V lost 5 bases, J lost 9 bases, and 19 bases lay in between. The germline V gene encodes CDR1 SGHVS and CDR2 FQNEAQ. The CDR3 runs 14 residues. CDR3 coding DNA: TGTGCCAGCAGCGTCGAAAACGAGCCCTTGCAAGCTTTCTTT. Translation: CASSVENEPLQAFF.

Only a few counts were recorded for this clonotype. The CDR3 protein is CASSQVGNHEQYF. DNA of the CDR3: TGCGCCAGCAGCCAAGTGGGGAACCACGAGCAGTACTTC. The V call is TRBV4-1, the J call TRBJ2-7; no reliable D call. CDR1 and CDR2 (germline): MGHRA, YSYEKL. This CDR3 has 13 residues. V gave up 1 base and J gave up 5 bases, with 9 bases separating them.

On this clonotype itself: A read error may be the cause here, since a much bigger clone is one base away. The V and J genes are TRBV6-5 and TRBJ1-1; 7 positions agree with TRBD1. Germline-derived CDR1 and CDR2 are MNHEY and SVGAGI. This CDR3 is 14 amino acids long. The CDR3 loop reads CAGSRQTGWTEAFF. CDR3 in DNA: TGTGCCGGCAGTCGCCAGACAGGGTGGACTGAAGCTTTCTTT.

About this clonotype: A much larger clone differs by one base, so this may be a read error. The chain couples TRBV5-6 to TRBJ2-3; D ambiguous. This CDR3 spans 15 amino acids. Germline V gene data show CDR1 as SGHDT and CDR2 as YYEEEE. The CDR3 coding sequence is TGTGCCAGCAGCTTGGGCGGAGTTAACACAGATGCGCAGTATTTT. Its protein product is CASSLGGVNTDAQYF. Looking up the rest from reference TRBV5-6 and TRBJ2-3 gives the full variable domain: DAGVTQSPTHLIKTRGQQVTLRCSPKSGHDTVSWYQQALGQGPQFIFQYYEEEERQRGNFPDRFSGHQFPNYSSELNVNALLLGDSALYLCASSLGGVNTDAQYFGPGTRLTVL.

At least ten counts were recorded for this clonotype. CDR3 nucleotide sequence: TGCGCCAGCACCATTGGGGGGGCAACCGGGGAGCTGTTTTTT. Its translation is CASTIGGATGELFF. This chain links TRBV5-1 with TRBJ2-2, with a weak D call TRBD2 (7 bases). V shed 6 bases and J shed 5 bases, with 14 bases lying between them. CDR3 size: 14 residues. Germline assignment: CDR1 SGHRS and CDR2 YFSETQ.

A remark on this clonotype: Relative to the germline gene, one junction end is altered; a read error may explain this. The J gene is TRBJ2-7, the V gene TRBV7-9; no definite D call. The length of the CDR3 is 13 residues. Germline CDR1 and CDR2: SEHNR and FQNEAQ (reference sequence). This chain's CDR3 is CARSLGGPYEQYF. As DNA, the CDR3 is TGTGCCAGGAGCTTAGGTGGACCCTACGAGCAGTACTTC.

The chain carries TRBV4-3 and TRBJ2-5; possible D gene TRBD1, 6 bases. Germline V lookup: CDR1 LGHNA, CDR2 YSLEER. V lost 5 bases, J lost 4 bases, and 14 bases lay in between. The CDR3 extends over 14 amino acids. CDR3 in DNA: TGCGCCAGCAGCAGGGAACAGGGCCGAGAGACCCAGTACTTC. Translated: CASSREQGRETQYF.